This entry features one T cell receptor (beta chain) sequence. The data were obtained in a study of OX40 agonist ivuxolimab in advanced cancers. The repertoire was sequenced with immunoSEQ multiplex PCR; TCRdb's copy has only in-frame clones and lacks some. The table lists 100,000 to 120,000 clones, around 90% of them singletons, with 0.5% to 0.8% in the top ten. Sequences were derived from CD4+ or CD8+ T cells sorted from blood, sampled in a trial of the OX40 agonist ivuxolimab. The sequence derives from an adult with an advanced solid tumor such as melanoma, head and neck, liver or kidney cancer.

The CDR3 sequence: CATSRGQGGETQYF. The CDR3 DNA reads as TGTGCCACCAGCAGGGGACAGGGGGGGGAGACCCAGTACTTC. The rearrangement joins TRBV15 to TRBJ2-5, with 11 bases fitting TRBD1. This CDR3 is 14 amino acids long. Germline V lookup: CDR1 LNHNV, CDR2 YYDKDF (reference sequence). V was pared by 3 bases and J by 5 bases, with 2 bases of the junction left unmatched.